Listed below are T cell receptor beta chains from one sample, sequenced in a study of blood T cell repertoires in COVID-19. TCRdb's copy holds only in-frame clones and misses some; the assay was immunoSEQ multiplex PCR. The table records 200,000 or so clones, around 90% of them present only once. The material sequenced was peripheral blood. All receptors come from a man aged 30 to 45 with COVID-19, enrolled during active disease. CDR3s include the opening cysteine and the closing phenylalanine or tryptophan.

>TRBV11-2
CASRVLAVAYEQYF
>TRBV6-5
CASSLGLAGATKQFF
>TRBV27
CASSSLTGNEQYF
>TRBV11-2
CASRDRLFSGNTIYF
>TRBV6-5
CASSYTGRIYGYTF
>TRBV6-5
CASSSGQGHQPQHF
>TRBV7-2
CASSSLGADNEQFF
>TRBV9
CASSARGSGTEAFF
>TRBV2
CASSVGLHYNEQFF
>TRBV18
CASSPHGGTSGSSRLHEQYF
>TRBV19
CASSKQLYTTYNEQFF
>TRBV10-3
CAISRSSGNTIYF
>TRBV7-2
CASSLGRAGSYEQYF
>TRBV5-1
CASSLQGAQNSPLHF
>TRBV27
CASSPRPANTEAFF
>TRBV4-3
CASSQVGGTTGNTIYF
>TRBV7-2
CASSLASSGRPGEQYF
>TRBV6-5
CASSYSMGGGPLHF
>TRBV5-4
CASSLGQGLAGYTF
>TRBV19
CASSIWGHDQPQHF
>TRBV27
CASSLLQQNYGYTF
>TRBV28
CASSLGHLTEAFF